This record looks at one T cell receptor (beta chain) sequence and its context. Its specificity is not known. The authors incorporated unique molecular identifiers into the TCR beta cDNA libraries. One entry per CDR3 protein, called by TCRdb with MiXCR from the PCR reads. The table shows roughly 620,000 distinct CDR3 sequences, with roughly 45% occurring only once. This sample was included in a study of post-analysis software for immune sequencing data. Findings and caveats of the study: A handful of TRBV segments appeared more often in patients than in controls, and TRBV5-6, TRBV5-1 and TRBV20-1 were among these.

This CDR3 region has 16 residues. Per germline, CDR1 SEHNR and CDR2 FQNEAQ (reference sequence). The V call is TRBV7-9, the J call TRBJ2-7; TRBD2 might be the D (6 bases). TRBJ2-5 matches the DNA end more closely, so the J call is doubtful. The source material was blood. The sequence was collected from a girl under 18 with multiple sclerosis. This CDR3 reads CASSPLGGRLKETQYF. CDR3 DNA: TGTGCCAGCAGCCCCCTCGGGGGACGCCTAAAAGAGACCCAGTACTTC.